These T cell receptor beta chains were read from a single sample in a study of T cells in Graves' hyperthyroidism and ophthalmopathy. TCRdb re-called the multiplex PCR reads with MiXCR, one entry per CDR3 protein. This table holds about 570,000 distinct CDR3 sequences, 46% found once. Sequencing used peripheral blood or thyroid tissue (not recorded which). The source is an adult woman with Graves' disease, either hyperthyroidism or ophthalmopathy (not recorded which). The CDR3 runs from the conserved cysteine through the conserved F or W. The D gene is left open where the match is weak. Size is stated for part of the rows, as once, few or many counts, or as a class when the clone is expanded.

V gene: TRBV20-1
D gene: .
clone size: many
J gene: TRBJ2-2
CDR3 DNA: TGCAGTGCTAGAGTACCTGACAGTACCGGGGAGCTGTTTTTT
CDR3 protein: CSARVPDSTGELFF

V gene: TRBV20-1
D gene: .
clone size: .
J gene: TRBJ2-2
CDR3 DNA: TGCAGTGCTAACCAAGGTACCGGGGAGCTGTTTTTT
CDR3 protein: CSANQGTGELFF

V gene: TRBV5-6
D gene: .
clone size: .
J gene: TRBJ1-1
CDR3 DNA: TGTGCCAGCAGCTTGGGCCCGAATTTGAACACTGAAGCTTTCTTT
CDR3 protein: CASSLGPNLNTEAFF

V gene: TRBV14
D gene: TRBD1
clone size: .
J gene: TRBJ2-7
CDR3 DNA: TGTGCCAGCAGACCTCAGGGGGTTGCCGAGCAGTACTTC
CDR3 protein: CASRPQGVAEQYF

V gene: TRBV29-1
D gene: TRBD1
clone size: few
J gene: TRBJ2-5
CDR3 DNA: TGCGGGGGGACAGGGACGGATGGTGAGACCCAGTACTTC
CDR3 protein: CGGTGTDGETQYF

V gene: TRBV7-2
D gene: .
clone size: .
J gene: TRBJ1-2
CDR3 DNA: TGTGCCAGCAGCTTCCAGGGTGGAAACACCTTC
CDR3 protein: CASSFQGGNTF

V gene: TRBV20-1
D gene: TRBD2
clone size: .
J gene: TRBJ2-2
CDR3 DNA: TGCAGTGCTAGAGATCTTACTAGCGGGAATACCGGGGAGCTGTTTTTT
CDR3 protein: CSARDLTSGNTGELFF

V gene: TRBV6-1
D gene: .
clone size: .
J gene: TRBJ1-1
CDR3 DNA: TGTGCCAGCAGTGAATATGTGGGGAGCGGGGGTGAAGCTTTCTTT
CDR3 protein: CASSEYVGSGGEAFF

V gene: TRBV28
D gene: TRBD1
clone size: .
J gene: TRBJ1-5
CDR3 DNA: TGTGCCAGCAGTTCCCCGGTCAGGGGGGACAATCAGCCCCAGCATTTT
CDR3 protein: CASSSPVRGDNQPQHF

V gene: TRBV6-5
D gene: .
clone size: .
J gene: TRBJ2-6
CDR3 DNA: TGTGCCGGCAGGGGTACTGGGGCCAACGTCCTGACTTTC
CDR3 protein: CAGRGTGANVLTF

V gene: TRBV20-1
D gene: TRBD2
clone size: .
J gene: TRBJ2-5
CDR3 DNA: TGCAGTGCTGGGGGACTAGCGGGGGGGGAGACCCAGTACTTC
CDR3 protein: CSAGGLAGGETQYF

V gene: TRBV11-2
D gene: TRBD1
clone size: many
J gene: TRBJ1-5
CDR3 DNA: TGTGCCAGCAGCTCGGACAGGGGAGTCCTCCAGCATTTT
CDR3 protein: CASSSDRGVLQHF

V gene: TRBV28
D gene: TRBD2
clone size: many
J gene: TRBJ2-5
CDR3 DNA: TGTGCCAGCAGTTTACGAACGGGAGGGCTGGGAGAGACCCAGTACTTC
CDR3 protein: CASSLRTGGLGETQYF

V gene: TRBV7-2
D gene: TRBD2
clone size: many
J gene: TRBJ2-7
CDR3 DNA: TGTGCCAGCAGCCAATTAGCGGGAGCATACGAGCAGTACTTC
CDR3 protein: CASSQLAGAYEQYF

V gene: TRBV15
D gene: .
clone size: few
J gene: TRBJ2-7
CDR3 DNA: TGTGCCACCAGCAGAGTCGTTGGACGGCTAATTGGGACCGGGGAGCTGTACTTC
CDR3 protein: CATSRVVGRLIGTGELYF

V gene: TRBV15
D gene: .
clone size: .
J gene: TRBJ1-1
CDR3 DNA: TGTGCCACCAGCAAAGATCCGGGCGACACTGAAGCTTTCTTT
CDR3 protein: CATSKDPGDTEAFF

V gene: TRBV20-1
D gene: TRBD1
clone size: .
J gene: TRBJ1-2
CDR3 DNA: TGCAGTGAGACAGGGAACTATGGCTACACCTTC
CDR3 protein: CSETGNYGYTF

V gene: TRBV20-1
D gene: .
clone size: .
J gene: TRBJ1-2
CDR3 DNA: TGCAGTGCTAGAGATTCGGGGGGATATGGCTACACCTTC
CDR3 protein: CSARDSGGYGYTF

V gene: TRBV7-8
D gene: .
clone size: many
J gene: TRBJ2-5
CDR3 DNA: TGTGCCAGCAGCTTACAGTACCAAGAGACCCAGTACTTC
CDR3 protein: CASSLQYQETQYF

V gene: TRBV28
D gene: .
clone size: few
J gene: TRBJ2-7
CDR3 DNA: TGTGCCAGCCAGGGGTCTCTTTCCTACGAGCAGTACTTC
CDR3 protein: CASQGSLSYEQYF

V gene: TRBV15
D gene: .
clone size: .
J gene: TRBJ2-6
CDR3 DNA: TGTGCCACCAGTTTGGGGCACTACGTCCTGACTTTC
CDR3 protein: CATSLGHYVLTF

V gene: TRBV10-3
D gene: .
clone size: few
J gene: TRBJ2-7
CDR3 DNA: TGTGCCATCAGTGAGGTAGGGGACTACGAGCAGTACTTC
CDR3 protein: CAISEVGDYEQYF

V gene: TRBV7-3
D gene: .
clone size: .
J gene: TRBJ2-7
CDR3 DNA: TGTGCCAGCAGCTGGGTATGGAGCTCCTACGAGCAGTACTTC
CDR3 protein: CASSWVWSSYEQYF

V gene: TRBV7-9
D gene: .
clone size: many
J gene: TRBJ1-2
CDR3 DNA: TGTGCCAGCAGTCTATCTGGTGACTATGGCTACACCTTC
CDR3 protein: CASSLSGDYGYTF

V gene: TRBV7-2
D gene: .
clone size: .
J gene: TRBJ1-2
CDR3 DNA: TGCGCCAGCAGCAAAGATAGGCGGATCTATGACTACACCTTC
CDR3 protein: CASSKDRRIYDYTF

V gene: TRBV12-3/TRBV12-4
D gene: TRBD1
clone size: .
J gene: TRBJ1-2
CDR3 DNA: TGTGCCAGCAGAGGGGGGGCAGGGGGATCTACCTTCTATGGCTACACCTTC
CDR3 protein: CASRGGAGGSTFYGYTF

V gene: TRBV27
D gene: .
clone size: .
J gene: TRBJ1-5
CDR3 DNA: TGTGCCAGCAGTCCCGACCCTACAGGGCTGGGCAATCAGCCCCAGCATTTT
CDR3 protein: CASSPDPTGLGNQPQHF

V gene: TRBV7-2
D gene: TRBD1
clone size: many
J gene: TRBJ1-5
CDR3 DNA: TGTGCCAGCAGCTTGGGACAGCCGATAGATCAGCCCCAGCATTTT
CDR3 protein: CASSLGQPIDQPQHF

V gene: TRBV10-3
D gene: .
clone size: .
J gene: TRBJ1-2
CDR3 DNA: TGTGATCTGGGAAACTATGGCTACACCTTC
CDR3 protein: CDLGNYGYTF

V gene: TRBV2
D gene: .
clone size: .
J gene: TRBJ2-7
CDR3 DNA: TGTGCCTCCCAAGAGAGTACAGGGTTGGTCTACGAGCAGTACTTC
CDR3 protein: CASQESTGLVYEQYF

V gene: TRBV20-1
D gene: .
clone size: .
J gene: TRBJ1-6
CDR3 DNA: TGCAGTGCTAGTGCACAGAATAATTCACCCCTCCACTTT
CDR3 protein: CSASAQNNSPLHF

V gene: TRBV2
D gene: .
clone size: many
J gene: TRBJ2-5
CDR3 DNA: TGTGCCAGCAGTGAAAATCCCGGAGCAGAGACCCAGTACTTC
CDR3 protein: CASSENPGAETQYF

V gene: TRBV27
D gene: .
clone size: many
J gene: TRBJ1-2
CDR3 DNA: TGTGCCAGCAGTCCCCGACAGCCTAACTATGGCTACACCTTC
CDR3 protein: CASSPRQPNYGYTF

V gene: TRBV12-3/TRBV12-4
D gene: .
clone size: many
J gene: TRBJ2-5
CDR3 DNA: TGTGCCAGCAGTCTCTTTGGGGACCAAGAGACCCAGTACTTC
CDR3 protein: CASSLFGDQETQYF

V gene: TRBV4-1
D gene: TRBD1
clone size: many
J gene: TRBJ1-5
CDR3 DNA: TGCGCCAGCAGCCAAGACAGGGGGGATCAGCCCCAGCATTTT
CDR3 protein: CASSQDRGDQPQHF

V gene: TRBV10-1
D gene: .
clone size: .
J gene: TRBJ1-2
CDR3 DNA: TGCGCCAGCAGTGAGTCGCTGGAGTCTACTGGCTACACCTTC
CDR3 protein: CASSESLESTGYTF

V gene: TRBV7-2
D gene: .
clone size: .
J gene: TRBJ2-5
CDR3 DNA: TGTGCCAGCAGCCATATTGGGATGGTGGAGACCCAGTACTTC
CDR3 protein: CASSHIGMVETQYF

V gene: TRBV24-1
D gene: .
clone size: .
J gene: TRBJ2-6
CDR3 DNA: TGTGCCAGCAACCTCCCTGGGGCCAACGTCCTGACTTTC
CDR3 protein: CASNLPGANVLTF

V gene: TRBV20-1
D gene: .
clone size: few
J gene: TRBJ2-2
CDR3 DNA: TGCAGTGCTAGATTTTTCCGGGGGCCCGGGGAGCTGTTTTTT
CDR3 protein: CSARFFRGPGELFF

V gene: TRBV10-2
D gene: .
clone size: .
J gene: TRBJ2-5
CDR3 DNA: TGTGCCAGCAGCTTAGGCGAGGCCCAGTACTTC
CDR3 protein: CASSLGEAQYF

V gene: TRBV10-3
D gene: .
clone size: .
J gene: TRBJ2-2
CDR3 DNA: TGTGCCACGGGTCCCGGGGAGCTGTTTTTT
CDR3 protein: CATGPGELFF

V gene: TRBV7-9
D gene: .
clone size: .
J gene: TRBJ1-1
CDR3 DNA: TGTGCCAGCAGCTTAGATGGGACCAAGGGGACGGGCACTGAAGCTTTCTTT
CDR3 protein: CASSLDGTKGTGTEAFF

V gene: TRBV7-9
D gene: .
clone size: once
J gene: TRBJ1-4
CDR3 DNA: TGTGCCAGCAGTCCTGACAGTTTAAGAGAAAAACTGTTTTTT
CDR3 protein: CASSPDSLREKLFF

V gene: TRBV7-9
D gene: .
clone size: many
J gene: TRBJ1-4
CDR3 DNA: TGTGCCAGCAACCGGGGGCCCTGGGGTGAAAAACTGTTTTTT
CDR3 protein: CASNRGPWGEKLFF

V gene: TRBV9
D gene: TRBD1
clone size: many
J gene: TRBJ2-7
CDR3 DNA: TGTGCCAGCAGCGGCCGGGACAGATCCTACGAGCAGTACTTC
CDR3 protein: CASSGRDRSYEQYF

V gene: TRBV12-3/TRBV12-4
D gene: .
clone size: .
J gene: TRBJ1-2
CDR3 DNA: TGTGCCAGCAGTACGGTGGACGTCTATGGCTACACCTTC
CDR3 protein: CASSTVDVYGYTF

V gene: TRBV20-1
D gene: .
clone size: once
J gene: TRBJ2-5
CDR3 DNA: TGCAGTGCTAGAGCCCCGGACACAGATACGCAGTACTTC
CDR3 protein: CSARAPDTDTQYF

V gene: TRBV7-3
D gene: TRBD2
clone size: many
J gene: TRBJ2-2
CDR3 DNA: TGTGCCAGCAGCTTATCGTGGACTAGCGGGGGCACCGGGGAGCTGTTTTTT
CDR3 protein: CASSLSWTSGGTGELFF

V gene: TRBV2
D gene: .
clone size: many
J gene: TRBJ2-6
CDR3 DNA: TGTGCCAGCAGACGGGCCGTACTCTCTTCTGGGGCCAACGTCCTGACTTTC
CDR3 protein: CASRRAVLSSGANVLTF

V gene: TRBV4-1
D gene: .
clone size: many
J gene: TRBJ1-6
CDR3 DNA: TGCGCCAGCAGCCCTACTTCCGCGAGCTCCTATAATTCACCCCTCCACTTT
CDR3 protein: CASSPTSASSYNSPLHF